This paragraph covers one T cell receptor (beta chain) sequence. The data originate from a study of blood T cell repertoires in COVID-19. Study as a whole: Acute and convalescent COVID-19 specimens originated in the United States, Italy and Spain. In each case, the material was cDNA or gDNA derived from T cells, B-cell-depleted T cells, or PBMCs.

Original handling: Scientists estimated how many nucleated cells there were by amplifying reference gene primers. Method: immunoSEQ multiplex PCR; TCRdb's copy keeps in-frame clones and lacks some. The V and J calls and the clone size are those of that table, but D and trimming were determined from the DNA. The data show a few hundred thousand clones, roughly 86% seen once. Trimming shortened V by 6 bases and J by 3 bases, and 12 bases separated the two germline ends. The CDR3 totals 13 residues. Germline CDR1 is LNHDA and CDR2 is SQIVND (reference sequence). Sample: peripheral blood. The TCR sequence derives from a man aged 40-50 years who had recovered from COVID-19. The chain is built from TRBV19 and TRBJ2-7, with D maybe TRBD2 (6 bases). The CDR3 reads CASSTGLHYEQYF. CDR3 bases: TGTGCCAGTAGCACAGGACTACACTACGAGCAGTACTTC.